A single TCR beta chain is shown here with its context. What it recognizes is unknown. This record comes from a study of OX40 agonist ivuxolimab in advanced cancers. Across the study: Across the patients, intravenous ivuxolimab was delivered every 2 weeks at 0.01 to 10 mg/kg.

Systemic immunosuppression or a history of autoimmune disease excluded patients. CDR3 size: 15 residues. Trimming pared 1 base from V and 4 bases from J, leaving 15 bases between. Per germline, CDR1 SGHNT and CDR2 YYREEE (reference sequence). Profiling relied on immunoSEQ multiplex PCR, and the TCRdb table lists in-frame clones only, not all of them. The sample includes about 19,000 clones, 75% to 85% of them seen just once. Findings and caveats of the study: Antigen specificity of clonally expanded peripheral T cells was not established. In CD8+ T cells, expanded clones were on average more numerous than in CD4+.

Sequencing used CD4+ or CD8+ T cells sorted from blood, obtained in a trial of the OX40 agonist ivuxolimab. This chain joins TRBV5-4 and TRBJ2-7; tentative D call: TRBD2 (5 bases). The source of this sequence is an adult with an advanced solid tumor such as melanoma, head and neck, liver or kidney cancer. The CDR3 reads CASSLLEDHGYEQYF. Written as DNA, the CDR3 is TGTGCCAGCAGCTTGTTGGAGGACCACGGTTACGAGCAGTACTTC.